These 23 T cell receptor beta chains were all obtained from the same sample, sequenced in a study of long-term antiretroviral therapy in people with HIV. A v3.0 immunoSEQ assay was performed at survey level. Repertoires were generated with immunoSEQ multiplex PCR, while TCRdb's copy carries only in-frame clones and drops some. The table lists 25,000 to 35,000 clones, around 93% of them singletons. This specimen was unsorted PBMCs, taken around 7.4 years after starting antiretroviral therapy. All receptors come from a man between 50 and 59 years old with HIV.

This chain uses TRBV4-3 with TRBJ1-2; 7 positions match TRBD1. Looked up from germline, CDR1 is LGHNA and CDR2 is YSLEER. V shed 4 bases, J shed 6 bases, and the junction held 5 bases outside the gene matches. The CDR3 is 13 residues long. The CDR3 reads CASSPTGKNGYTF. CDR3 coding DNA: TGCGCCAGCAGCCCGACAGGGAAGAATGGCTACACCTTC.

This chain joins TRBV7-6 and TRBJ2-3; 10 positions agree with TRBD2. This CDR3 contains 18 residues. V was pared by 3 bases and J by 0 bases, with 9 bases of the junction left unmatched. In germline, CDR1 is SGHVS, CDR2 FNYEAQ. The CDR3 region is CASSFPLAGETSTDTQYF. CDR3 DNA sequence: TGTGCCAGCAGCTTTCCCCTAGCGGGAGAGACTAGCACAGATACGCAGTATTTT.

V and J are TRBV19 and TRBJ2-7; weak D call: TRBD1 (6 bases). This CDR3 comprises 14 residues. Trimming removed 3 bases from V and 3 bases from J, with 12 bases in between. CDR1 is LNHDA, CDR2 SQIVND, per germline (reference sequence). The CDR3 nucleotides are TGTGCCAGTAGTATCACAGGACAGCACTACGAGCAGTACTTC. Its translation: CASSITGQHYEQYF.

The V gene is TRBV30, the J gene TRBJ2-7; 9 positions agree with TRBD1. V dropped 5 bases and J dropped 3; count of bases not matched to a gene: 5. This CDR3 region has 13 residues. The V gene's germline CDR1 is GTSNPN and CDR2 SVGIG (reference sequence). The CDR3 is CAWSGQGNYEQYF. CDR3 coding DNA: TGTGCCTGGTCGGGACAGGGAAACTACGAGCAGTACTTC.

The genes are TRBV29-1 and TRBJ1-3; D may be TRBD1 (6 bases). The CDR3 has 14 residues. Germline V gene data show CDR1 as SQVTM and CDR2 as ANQGSEA. Trimming cost V 2 bases and J 2 bases, with 10 bases left between them. The CDR3 loop reads CSVETGRTGNTIYF. The CDR3 nucleotides are TGCAGCGTTGAAACAGGGAGGACTGGAAACACCATATATTTT.

In its sample, this clone was seen once. The chain has TRBV5-6 and TRBJ2-3; D is possibly TRBD2 (6 bases). The germline V gene encodes CDR1 SGHDT and CDR2 YYEEEE. The V gene lost 5 bases and the J gene lost 5 bases, with 12 bases spanning the gap. This CDR3 is 13 amino acids long. CDR3 DNA sequence: TGTGCCAGCAGTCTTGCGGGGAAAGATACGCAGTATTTT. As protein: CASSLAGKDTQYF.

V gene TRBV4-3 combines with J gene TRBJ2-1; D may be TRBD1 (6 bases). Trimming stripped 0 bases from V and 0 bases from J, with 9 bases between. Germline V gene data show CDR1 as LGHNA and CDR2 as YSLEER. This CDR3 region has 16 residues. The CDR3 DNA sequence: TGCGCCAGCAGCCAAGACCCAGGGGTCTCCTACAATGAGCAGTTCTTC. This codes for CASSQDPGVSYNEQFF.

The rearrangement links TRBV19 to TRBJ1-2, with no clear D. The CDR3 runs to 14 residues. Trimming took off 7 bases at V and 8 bases at J, with 20 bases between the two ends. Looked up from germline, CDR1 is LNHDA and CDR2 is SQIVND (reference sequence). CDR3 amino acids: CASIPPVPGSGYTF. As DNA, the CDR3 is TGTGCCAGTATCCCCCCGGTACCGGGGAGCGGCTACACCTTC.

The CDR3 sequence: CASSYSGGPSYEQYF. CDR3 sequence (DNA): TGTGCCAGCAGCTACAGCGGGGGGCCCTCCTACGAGCAGTACTTC. This chain uses TRBV7-2 with TRBJ2-7; TRBD2 matches 9 bases. The CDR3 length is 15 residues. With 4 bases clipped from V and 0 bases from J, the junction kept 4 bases outside the gene matches. Germline CDR1 and CDR2: SGHTA and FQGNSA.

The V gene is TRBV18, the J gene TRBJ1-5; 7 positions match TRBD1. The CDR3 contains 15 residues. The germline CDR1 and CDR2 sequences are KGHSH and LQKENI. J was trimmed by 3 bases and V by 5 bases; bases with no gene match: 7. CDR3 nucleotide sequence: TGTGCCAGCTCAGACGCGGGACAGCCCAATCAGCCCCAGCATTTT. Its translation: CASSDAGQPNQPQHF.

The sample holds a few counts of this clone. The gene calls are TRBV6-5 and TRBJ1-2; D remains ambiguous. This CDR3 region has 15 residues. The germline gives CDR1 MNHEY, CDR2 SVGAGI. V shed 0 bases and J shed 4 bases, with 12 bases lying between them. This CDR3 reads CASSYSNARSYGYTF. CDR3 in DNA: TGTGCCAGCAGTTACTCGAACGCCAGGTCCTATGGCTACACCTTC.

This clone occurred once. The chain employs TRBV7-6 and TRBJ2-2; 8 bases are shared with TRBD1. This CDR3 spans 17 amino acids. The V segment lost 5 bases and the J segment 3 bases; nucleotides outside the gene matches: 11. Germline lookup yields CDR1 SGHVS and CDR2 FNYEAQ. The DNA for the CDR3 is TGTGCCAGCAGCACCAGGGGGCGGGGTTCGGACACCGGGGAGCTGTTTTTT. It specifies CASSTRGRGSDTGELFF.

This sequence joins TRBV28 and TRBJ2-7, with 11 bases lining up with TRBD2. This CDR3 comprises 13 residues. Germline V CDR1 and CDR2: MDHEN, SYDVKM. After removal of 7 bases from V and 2 bases from J, the junction contained 1 base not matched to a gene. The CDR3 DNA follows: TGTGCCAGCATTAGCGGGGGGGCCTACGAGCAGTACTTC. Translating gives CASISGGAYEQYF. Based on the CDR3 plus reference TRBV28 and TRBJ2-7, the full variable domain is DVKVTQSSRYLVKRTGEKVFLECVQDMDHENMFWYRQDPGLGLRLIYFSYDVKMKEKGDIPEGYSVSREKKERFSLILESASTNQTSMYLCASISGGAYEQYFGPGTRLTVT.

This rearrangement joins TRBV2 to TRBJ2-2, with 9 bases that match TRBD2. Trimming at V came to 9 bases and at J to 3 bases, leaving 8 bases not matched to a gene. Germline loops: CDR1 SNHLY, CDR2 FYNNEI. The CDR3 is made up of 15 amino acids. As DNA, the CDR3 is TGTGCCAGGACCTCCGGGACTAGCTACACCGGGGAGCTGTTTTTT. It encodes CARTSGTSYTGELFF.

The chain recombines TRBV30 with TRBJ1-3, with D perhaps matching TRBD1 (5 bases). The CDR3 runs to 13 residues. V was pared by 3 bases and J by 4 bases, with 10 bases between. Per the germline V gene, CDR1 is GTSNPN and CDR2 is SVGIG (reference sequence). The CDR3 DNA reads TGTGCCTGGAGAATCGGGGGAGGAAACACCATATATTTT. This sequence encodes CAWRIGGGNTIYF.

The chain carries TRBV6-4 and TRBJ2-7; D is perhaps TRBD1 (6 bases). This CDR3 has 14 residues. Germline assignment: CDR1 MRHNA and CDR2 SNTAGT. Trimming removed 7 bases from V and 2 bases from J, with 15 bases in between. This CDR3 is CASIRQALTYEQYF. CDR3 nucleotides: TGTGCCAGCATCAGACAGGCCCTCACCTACGAGCAGTACTTC.

The chain uses TRBV4-3 and TRBJ2-3, with TRBD2 matching over 8 bases. The CDR3 spans 17 residues. V gave up 5 bases and J gave up 2 bases; unmatched junction bases: 12. CDR1 and CDR2 from the germline V gene are LGHNA and YSLEER. The CDR3 reads CASSADLSGGVTDTQYF. CDR3 DNA sequence: TGCGCCAGCAGCGCCGACCTATCGGGGGGGGTCACAGATACGCAGTATTTT.

V gene TRBV16 combines with J gene TRBJ1-5; D is unclear. The CDR3 consists of 14 residues. The germline gives CDR1 KGHSY, CDR2 FQNENV. V dropped 0 bases and J dropped 7 bases, with 10 bases sitting between them. CDR3: CASSQSSRAQPQHF. The CDR3 DNA reads as TGTGCCAGCAGCCAATCCTCCCGGGCACAGCCCCAGCATTTT.

This chain links TRBV19 with TRBJ1-3; D ambiguous. In germline, CDR1 is LNHDA, CDR2 SQIVND (reference sequence). The V and J ends lost 1 base and 0 bases respectively, with 10 bases between them. The CDR3 extends over 16 amino acids. This CDR3 reads CASSIGGRTSGNTIYF. The CDR3 DNA is TGTGCCAGTAGTATAGGAGGGCGGACCTCTGGAAACACCATATATTTT.

The chain employs TRBV28 and TRBJ1-5; no firm D call. This CDR3 region has 15 residues. V lost 2 bases and J 3 bases, leaving 11 bases between the germline ends. CDR1 and CDR2 from the germline V gene are MDHEN and SYDVKM. The CDR3 loop reads CASSLGYNSNQPQHF. CDR3 sequence (DNA): TGTGCCAGCAGTTTAGGGTACAACTCCAATCAGCCCCAGCATTTT.

The chain couples TRBV7-9 to TRBJ2-1; 8 bases align to TRBD2. The germline V gene encodes CDR1 SEHNR and CDR2 FQNEAQ (reference sequence). The CDR3 runs 15 residues. The V gene end was trimmed by 4 bases and the J gene end by 1 base; junction bases not matched to a gene: 3. The CDR3: CASSSTSGSYNEQFF. For the CDR3, the DNA is TGTGCCAGCAGCTCCACTAGCGGTTCCTACAATGAGCAGTTCTTC.

The V gene is TRBV7-8, the J gene TRBJ2-3, with D possibly called TRBD1 or TRBD2 (6 bases each). Per the germline V gene, CDR1 is SGHVS and CDR2 is FQNEAQ. The V end was cut by 5 bases, the J end by 0 bases, with 12 bases between. This CDR3 comprises 15 residues. CDR3 sequence reads: CASSRGRGSTDTQYF. CDR3 DNA sequence: TGTGCCAGCAGCCGGGGGCGGGGCAGCACAGATACGCAGTATTTT.

V gene TRBV12-5 combines with J gene TRBJ2-7; possibly TRBD1 for D (6 bases). The germline V gene has CDR1 LGHNT and CDR2 FRNRAP. The CDR3 is 14 residues long. V was shortened by 1 base and J by 4 bases, with 11 bases between the two germline ends. CDR3 coding DNA: TGTGCTAGTGGTTTGGACGTCAGGGGTTACGAGCAGTACTTC. As protein: CASGLDVRGYEQYF.